This T cell receptor (beta chain) was sequenced in a study of shared clonotypes between healthy human individuals. The authors ran the assay at deep level. Clones were read by immunoSEQ multiplex PCR, and TCRdb kept only the in-frame ones, dropping some. The sample records roughly 2,300,000 clones, about nine tenths being singletons. The ends lost 5 bases at V and 5 bases at J; junction bases unmatched: 10. Germline CDR1 reads KGHSH; CDR2 reads LQKENI. CDR3 size: 16 residues. The clonotype comes from a man aged 18-30 years in good health. Some clones in this sample may be carry-over from other donors' samples. The chain couples TRBV18 to TRBJ1-4, with 8 bases fitting TRBD1. Input material: naive CD4+ T cells from PBMCs. As for subset: CD45RA+ positively selected. The CDR3 nucleotides read TGTGCCAGCTCATCAGACAGGGGCCCGAGGAATGAAAAACTGTTTTTT. Encoded protein: CASSSDRGPRNEKLFF.